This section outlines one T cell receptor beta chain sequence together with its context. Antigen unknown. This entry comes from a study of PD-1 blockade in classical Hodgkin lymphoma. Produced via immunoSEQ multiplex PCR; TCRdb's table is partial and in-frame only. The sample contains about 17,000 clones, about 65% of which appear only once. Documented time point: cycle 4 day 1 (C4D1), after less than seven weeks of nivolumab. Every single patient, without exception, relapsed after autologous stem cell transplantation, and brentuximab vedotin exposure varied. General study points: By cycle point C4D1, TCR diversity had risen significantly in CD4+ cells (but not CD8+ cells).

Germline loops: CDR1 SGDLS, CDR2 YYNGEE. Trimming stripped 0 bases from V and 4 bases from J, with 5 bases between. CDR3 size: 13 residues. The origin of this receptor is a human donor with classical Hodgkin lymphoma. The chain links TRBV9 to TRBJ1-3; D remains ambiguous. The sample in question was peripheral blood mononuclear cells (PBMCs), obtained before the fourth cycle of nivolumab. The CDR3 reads CASSVGVGNTIYF. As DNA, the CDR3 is TGTGCCAGCAGCGTAGGTGTGGGAAACACCATATATTTT.